What follows is one T cell receptor beta chain and its context. This entry comes from a study of control samples from healthy donors and cancer patients. Measured with immunoSEQ multiplex PCR; TCRdb has only the in-frame clones, and not every one. The repertoire consists of tens of thousands of clones, with 89% occurring once and the leading ten covering 6.5% to 7.5%. This CDR3 has 12 residues. V dropped 6 bases and J dropped 2 bases, with 8 bases sitting between them. Germline V lookup: CDR1 SNHLY, CDR2 FYNNEI. The receptor was isolated from a man in his fifties in good health. The genes are TRBV2 and TRBJ2-7; no definite D call. Sample: blood. The CDR3 region is CASSVVAYEQYF. CDR3 coding DNA: TGTGCCAGCAGCGTCGTGGCCTACGAGCAGTACTTC.